Listed below are T cell receptor beta chains from one sample, sequenced in a study of blood T cells in healthy people across ages. MiXCR, applied by TCRdb to the 5' RACE reads, yields one record per CDR3 protein. The sample has roughly 1,800,000 distinct CDR3 sequences, around 50% seen once. The sample taken for sequencing was blood. These receptors were obtained from a woman aged 35 to 49 in good health. CDR3s include the opening cysteine and the closing phenylalanine or tryptophan. A D gene is named only where the DNA matches it firmly. Part of the rows lack a size; the others show once, few, many or a class for expanded clones.

CDR3nt,CDR3aa,d_gene,j_gene,abundance,v_gene
TGTGCCAGCAGTGATAGCGGGAGACAGGGTTTGTCCTACGAGCAGTACTTC,CASSDSGRQGLSYEQYF,TRBD2,TRBJ2-7,few,TRBV25-1
TGCAGTGCTAGCCTAGGGACATTCACCTTC,CSASLGTFTF,NA,TRBJ1-2,few,TRBV20-1
TGCGCCAGCAGCCTTCTAGGGGGGACTGAAGCTTTCTTT,CASSLLGGTEAFF,NA,TRBJ1-1,NA,TRBV28
TGTGCCAGCACAGGCTTGGGGCTAGGGGAAGATACGCAGTATTTT,CASTGLGLGEDTQYF,NA,TRBJ2-3,NA,TRBV6-2/TRBV6-3
TGTGCCAGCAGCCAACTCGAGCTAGCGGGTGGAAACACAGATACGCAGTATTTT,CASSQLELAGGNTDTQYF,TRBD2,TRBJ2-3,NA,TRBV3-1
TGTACCAGCTCACCCCCCGGGGCAGGGGGCGCCTACGAGCAGTACTTC,CTSSPPGAGGAYEQYF,TRBD1,TRBJ2-7,NA,TRBV18
TGCGCCAGCAGCCAAGACCCGACCCGAGGGTCTCTCTACGAGCAGTACTTC,CASSQDPTRGSLYEQYF,NA,TRBJ2-7,few,TRBV4-3
TGCAGCGCTATAGCGGGGGGTCGCACAGATACGCAGTATTTT,CSAIAGGRTDTQYF,TRBD2,TRBJ2-3,NA,TRBV29-1
TGTGCCAGCACCCTGGCGATCCTTAACACTGAAGCTTTCTTT,CASTLAILNTEAFF,NA,TRBJ1-1,few,TRBV12-3/TRBV12-4
TGTGCCAGCAGCGCCCTCCGGGACAGGGATGGCTACACCTTC,CASSALRDRDGYTF,TRBD1,TRBJ1-2,NA,TRBV11-2